The clone carrying this T cell receptor (beta chain) came up once. As yet, its antigen is unknown. These data come from a study of siplizumab effects on memory and regulatory T cells. The method was immunoSEQ multiplex PCR; TCRdb's version includes in-frame clones alone and lacks a portion of them. Among more than 85,000 clones listed, about 92% were seen once. Overall study results and limits: The mapping of alloreactive clones to unstimulated subsets covered only a minor fraction of them. Siplizumab significantly decreased alloreactive sequences from unstimulated CD4+ memory cells.

The sequenced material came from Tregs sorted from blood. This TCR was recovered from a human donor in good health.

For the CDR3, the DNA is TGTGCCTGGAGTCCGGAGGGGGTTGAGCAGTTCTTC. Its protein product is CAWSPEGVEQFF. This sequence joins TRBV30 and TRBJ2-1; D possibly uses TRBD1 or TRBD2 (6 bases each). Trimming removed 2 bases at V and 9 bases at J, with 11 bases between. The CDR3 is made up of 12 amino acids. CDR1 and CDR2 (germline): GTSNPN, SVGIG (reference sequence).